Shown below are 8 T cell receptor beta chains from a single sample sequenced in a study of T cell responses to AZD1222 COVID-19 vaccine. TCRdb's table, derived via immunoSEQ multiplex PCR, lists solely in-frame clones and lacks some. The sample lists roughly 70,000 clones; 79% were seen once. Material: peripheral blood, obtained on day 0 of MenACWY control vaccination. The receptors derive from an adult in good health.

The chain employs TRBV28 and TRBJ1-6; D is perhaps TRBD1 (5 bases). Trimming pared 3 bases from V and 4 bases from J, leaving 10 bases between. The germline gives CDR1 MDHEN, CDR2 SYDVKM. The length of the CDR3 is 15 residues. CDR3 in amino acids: CASSFPGTYNSPLHF. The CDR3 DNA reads TGTGCCAGCAGTTTCCCCGGGACTTATAATTCACCCCTCCACTTT.

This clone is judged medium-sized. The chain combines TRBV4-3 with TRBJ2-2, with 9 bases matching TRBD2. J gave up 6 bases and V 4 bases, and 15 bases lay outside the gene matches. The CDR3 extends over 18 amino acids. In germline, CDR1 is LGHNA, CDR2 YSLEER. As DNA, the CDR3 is TGCGCCAGCAGCCCCCGGGGAGCGGGGGGCGGGAGCGCCGGGGAGCTGTTTTTT. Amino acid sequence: CASSPRGAGGGSAGELFF.

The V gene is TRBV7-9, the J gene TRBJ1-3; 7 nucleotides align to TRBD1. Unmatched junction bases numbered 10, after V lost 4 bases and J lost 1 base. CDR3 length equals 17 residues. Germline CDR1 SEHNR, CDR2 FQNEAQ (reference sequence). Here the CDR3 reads CASSSYGGTVSGNTIYF. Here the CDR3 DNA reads TGTGCCAGCAGCTCATACGGAGGGACAGTTTCTGGAAACACCATATATTTT.

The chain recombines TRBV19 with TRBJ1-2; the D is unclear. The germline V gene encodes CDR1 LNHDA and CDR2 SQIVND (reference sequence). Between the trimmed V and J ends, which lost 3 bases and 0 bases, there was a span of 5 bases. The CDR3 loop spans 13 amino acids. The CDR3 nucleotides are TGTGCCAGTAGTATGTCAGCTAACTATGGCTACACCTTC. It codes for CASSMSANYGYTF.

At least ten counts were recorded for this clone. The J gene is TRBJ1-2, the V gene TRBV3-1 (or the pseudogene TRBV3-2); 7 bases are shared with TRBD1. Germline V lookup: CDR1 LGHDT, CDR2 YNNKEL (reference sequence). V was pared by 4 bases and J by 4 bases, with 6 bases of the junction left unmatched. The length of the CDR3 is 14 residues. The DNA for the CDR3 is TGTGCCAGCAGCCGCGGACAGGCCCCCTATGGCTACACCTTC. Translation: CASSRGQAPYGYTF.

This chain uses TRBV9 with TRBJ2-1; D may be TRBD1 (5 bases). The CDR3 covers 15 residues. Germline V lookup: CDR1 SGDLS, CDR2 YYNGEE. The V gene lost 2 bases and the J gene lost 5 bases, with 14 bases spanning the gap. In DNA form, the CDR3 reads TGTGCCAGCAGCGTTCAGGGATTCCAGGACAATGAGCAGTTCTTC. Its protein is CASSVQGFQDNEQFF.

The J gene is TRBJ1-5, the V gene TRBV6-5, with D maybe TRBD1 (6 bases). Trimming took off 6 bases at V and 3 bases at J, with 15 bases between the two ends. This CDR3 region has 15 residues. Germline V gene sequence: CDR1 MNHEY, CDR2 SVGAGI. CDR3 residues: CASRGAATLNQPQHF. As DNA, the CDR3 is TGTGCCAGCAGGGGGGCTGCCACCCTCAATCAGCCCCAGCATTTT.

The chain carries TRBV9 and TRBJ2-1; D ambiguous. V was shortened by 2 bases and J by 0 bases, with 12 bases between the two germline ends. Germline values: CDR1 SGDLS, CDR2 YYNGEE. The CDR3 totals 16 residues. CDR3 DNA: TGTGCCAGCAGCGTTTCGGAGACGAGCTCCTACAATGAGCAGTTCTTC. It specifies CASSVSETSSYNEQFF.